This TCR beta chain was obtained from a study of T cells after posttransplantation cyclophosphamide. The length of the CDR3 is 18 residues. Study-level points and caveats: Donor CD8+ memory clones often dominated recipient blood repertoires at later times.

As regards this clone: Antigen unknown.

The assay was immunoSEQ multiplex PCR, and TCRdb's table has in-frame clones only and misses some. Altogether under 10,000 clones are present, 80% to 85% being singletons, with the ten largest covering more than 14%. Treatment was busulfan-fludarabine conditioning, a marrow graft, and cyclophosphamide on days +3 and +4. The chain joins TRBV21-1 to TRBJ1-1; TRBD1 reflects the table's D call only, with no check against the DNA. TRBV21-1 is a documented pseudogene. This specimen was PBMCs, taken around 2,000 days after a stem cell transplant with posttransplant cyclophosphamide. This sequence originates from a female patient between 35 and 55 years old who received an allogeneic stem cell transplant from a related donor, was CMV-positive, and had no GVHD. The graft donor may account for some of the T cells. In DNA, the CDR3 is TGTGCCAGCCGCGGCGGGACAGGGGGCGTTTGGGGAAACACTGAAGCTTTCTTT. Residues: CASRGGTGGVWGNTEAFF.